This paragraph reports one T cell receptor beta chain. This clonotype was seen at least ten times. This receptor's antigen is unknown. No much larger clonotype is one base removed from it; base qualities were not supplied. This entry belongs to a study of response to subunit inactivated influenza vaccine (dated by TCRdb to the late 2010s). As for the study more broadly: To follow how T cells responded to a trivalent subunit inactivated influenza vaccine, the researchers relied on deep quantitative profiling of the T cell receptor repertoire. Study-wide findings and limitations: The authors proposed that each seasonal influenza vaccination may bring in only a limited number of new T cells.

Library prep was done by RT-PCR. These reads were obtained on an Illumina HiSeq 2500. Clones were called with MiXCR by TCRdb after fastp trimmed the public reads at Q25, and only in-frame beta chains were retained. Each CDR3 protein gets just one entry, which takes the most common genes and DNA from the rows behind it. The sample includes around 570,000 distinct CDR3 sequences, with about 10% observed a single time. The ten largest clones add up to 9.5% to 12% of the sample. The CDR3 measures 14 amino acids from cysteine to phenylalanine. The retained sequence is limited to the CDR3, 42 bases, with the frame set at the first base. V is reduced by 4 bases and J by 1 base, leaving a spacing of 7 bases between them. This sample was shared with a second study, whose subject was T cells expressing NK-cell markers. Looking at the second paper: The TCR beta cDNA libraries were made using 5'RACE template switching, a step that added both a universal primer site and unique molecular identifiers. Roughly 8 donors provided sorted CD3+CD56+NKG2C+, CD3+CD56+NKG2C- and CD3+CD56-NKG2C+ T-cell subsets, whose TCR beta-chain repertoires were profiled. Among the eight sequenced donors, only one was HCMV-seronegative, while the other seven were HCMV-seropositive. To restrict sorting to alphabetaTCR-expressing T cells, an anti-gammadeltaTCR antibody was added in several experiments. For roughly six donors, the dominant CD3+CD56+NKG2C+ clonotypes were among the top 10 CD8+ clonotypes and accounted for about 1.0-8% of CD8+ T cells. Those dominant clonotypes were again the most abundant among CD3+CD56-NKG2C+ cells in a handful of donors, at about 25-60.1%. Whether the expanded NKG2C-expressing T cell clones were specific for HCMV antigens remained unclear. The study sequenced eight donors, all healthy volunteers chosen at random: three men and five women. HCMV serostatus was determined by detecting HCMV-specific IgG in serum with a commercial ELISA kit. Peripheral blood mononuclear cells were isolated from blood by Ficoll density gradient centrifugation. For roughly 6 donors, bulk peripheral blood T-cell repertoires were also sequenced from unsorted PBMC. Priming for cDNA synthesis came from the TCR beta constant segment, and two successive PCR amplification steps followed. Libraries were sequenced as 2 x 150 bp reads on Illumina HiSeq 2000/2500, MiSeq or NextSeq. MIGEC was used to demultiplex reads and group the reads by UMI, and MiTCR was used to assemble and quantify clonotypes. To exclude erroneous sequences, any TCR cDNA sequence not supported by at least two reads was discarded. The tcR package was used for downstream repertoire analysis, with clonotypes matched between fractions based on CDR3 nucleotide sequence plus V segment. VDJmatch was used to annotate antigen specificity against VDJdb, with one amino acid substitution allowed in CDR3.

The rearranged segments are TRBV12-3 or TRBV12-4 and TRBJ2-2, with the D gene too uncertain to name. The sequences come from PBMCs from blood, collected on the day of vaccination. This receptor was identified in a man between 45 and 60 years old who received an inactivated influenza vaccine. Donor details come from another sample of the same person, matched by shared clones. The DNA sequence is as follows: TGTGCCAGCAGTTCGCAGCGGAACACCGGGGAGCTGTTTTTT. It translates to CASSSQRNTGELFF.